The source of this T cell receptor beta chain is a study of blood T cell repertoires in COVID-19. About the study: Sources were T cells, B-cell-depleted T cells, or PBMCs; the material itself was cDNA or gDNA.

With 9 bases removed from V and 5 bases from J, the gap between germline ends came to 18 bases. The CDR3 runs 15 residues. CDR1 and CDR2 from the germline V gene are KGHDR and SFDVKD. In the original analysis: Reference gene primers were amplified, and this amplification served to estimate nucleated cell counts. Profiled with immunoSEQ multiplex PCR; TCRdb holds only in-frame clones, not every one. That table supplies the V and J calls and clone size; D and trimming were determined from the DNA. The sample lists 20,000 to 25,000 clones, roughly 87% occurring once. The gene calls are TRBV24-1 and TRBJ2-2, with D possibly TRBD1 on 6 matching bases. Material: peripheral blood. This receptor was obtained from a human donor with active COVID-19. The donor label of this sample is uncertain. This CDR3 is CATLGPGVGTGELFF. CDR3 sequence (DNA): TGTGCCACCCTGGGGCCAGGGGTAGGGACCGGGGAGCTGTTTTTT.